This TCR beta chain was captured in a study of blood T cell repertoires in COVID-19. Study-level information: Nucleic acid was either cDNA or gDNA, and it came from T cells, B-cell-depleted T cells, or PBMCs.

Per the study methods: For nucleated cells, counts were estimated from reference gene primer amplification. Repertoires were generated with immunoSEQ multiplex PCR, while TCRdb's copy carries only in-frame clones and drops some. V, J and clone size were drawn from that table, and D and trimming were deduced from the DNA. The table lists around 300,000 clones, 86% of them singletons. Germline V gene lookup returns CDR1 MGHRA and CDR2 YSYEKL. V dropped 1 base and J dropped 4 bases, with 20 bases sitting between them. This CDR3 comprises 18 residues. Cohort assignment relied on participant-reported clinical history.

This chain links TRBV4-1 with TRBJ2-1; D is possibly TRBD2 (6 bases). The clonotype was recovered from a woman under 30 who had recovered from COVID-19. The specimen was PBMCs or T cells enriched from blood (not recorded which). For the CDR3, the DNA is TGCGCCAGCAGCCAAGTTATCCTTGGGCGGGATGTTTACAATGAGCAGTTCTTC. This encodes CASSQVILGRDVYNEQFF.